This T cell receptor beta chain came from a study of radiotherapy plus CTLA-4 blockade in lung cancer. Produced via immunoSEQ multiplex PCR; TCRdb's table is partial and in-frame only. The sample yields about 51,000 clones, 77% seen once. The CDR3 consists of 15 residues. V was clipped by 1 base and J by 7 bases, with 16 bases between them. The germline V gene has CDR1 SEHNR and CDR2 FQNEAQ (reference sequence). V is TRBV7-9 and J is TRBJ1-2, with a tentative D call TRBD1 (5 bases). The clonotype comes from a human donor with non-small cell lung cancer whose response to radiotherapy plus ipilimumab could not be evaluated. Specimen: peripheral blood, collected from a patient treated with radiotherapy plus ipilimumab. The CDR3 coding sequence is TGTGCCAGCAGCTTAGGGGGCGGGGAGCCATCTGGCTACACCTTC. Its protein product is CASSLGGGEPSGYTF.